The 3 T cell receptor beta chains reported below all come from one sample, sequenced in a study of T cells in localized non-small cell lung cancer. Assay: immunoSEQ multiplex PCR; the TCRdb copy retains only in-frame clones and omits some. The sample records over 45,000 clones, roughly 80% being singletons. The specimen comprised peripheral blood, sampled before any cancer treatment. The receptors come from a man aged 40 to 69 with stage I squamous cell lung carcinoma.

The chain combines TRBV4-3 with TRBJ1-1, with 9 bases identical to TRBD1. Trimming removed 3 bases from V and 4 bases from J; junction bases left unmatched: 3. Germline lookup yields CDR1 LGHNA and CDR2 YSLEER. This CDR3 has 14 amino acids. CDR3 loop: CASSHGTGITEAFF. DNA of the CDR3: TGCGCCAGCAGCCACGGGACAGGGATCACTGAAGCTTTCTTT.

This clone was found once. The chain carries TRBV28 and TRBJ1-2; the match to TRBD1 covers 10 bases. This CDR3 has 14 amino acids. CDR1 and CDR2 from the germline V gene are MDHEN and SYDVKM. The trim removed 4 bases at V and 5 bases at J, leaving 4 bases unmatched. The DNA of the CDR3 is TGTGCCAGCAGTTCCGGGACAGGGGAGTATGGCTACACCTTC. This sequence encodes CASSSGTGEYGYTF.

This clone was found a few times. The rearrangement joins TRBV9 to TRBJ1-6; possible D gene TRBD1, 6 bases. Germline values: CDR1 SGDLS, CDR2 YYNGEE. V was pared by 3 bases and J by 10 bases, with 17 bases between. The CDR3 contains 15 residues. Written as DNA, the CDR3 is TGTGCCAGCAGCGGGGGGGCGGTCTCTTGGTCACCCCTCCACTTT. Translated, it gives CASSGGAVSWSPLHF.